A selection of T cell receptor beta chains follows, all from one sample in a study of early T cells in non-severe SARS-CoV-2 infection. Using its own MiXCR run on the 5' RACE reads, TCRdb lists one record per CDR3 protein. The data contain roughly 57,000 distinct CDR3 sequences, 10% to 15% of them singletons. Specimen: whole blood, collected at baseline. The receptors derive from an adult who was a healthcare worker with PCR-confirmed SARS-CoV-2 infection or an uninfected control (not recorded which). The CDR3 runs from the conserved cysteine through the conserved F or W.

length: 15
V: TRBV7-6
J: TRBJ2-5
CDR3: CASSLATGERETQYF

length: 14
V: TRBV20-1
J: TRBJ1-3
CDR3: CSAKHRGRGNTIYF

length: 14
V: TRBV15
J: TRBJ2-3
CDR3: CATSSRTSGDPQYF

length: 19
V: TRBV27
J: TRBJ2-3
CDR3: CASSFTHPGGIRSTDTQYF

length: 15
V: TRBV12-3/TRBV12-4
J: TRBJ2-2
CDR3: CASRTGTGKTGELFF

length: 15
V: TRBV11-2
J: TRBJ2-3
CDR3: CASRSGTGGKDTQYF

length: 16
V: TRBV14
J: TRBJ2-7
CDR3: CASSHPPGPRGYEQYF

length: 15
V: TRBV12-3/TRBV12-4
J: TRBJ2-1
CDR3: CASSWTGEFYNEQFF

length: 14
V: TRBV19
J: TRBJ2-1
CDR3: CASNGGFADNEQFF

length: 13
V: TRBV20-1
J: TRBJ1-1
CDR3: CSAPLQGGTEAFF

length: 15
V: TRBV28
J: TRBJ2-5
CDR3: CASNGTEGIQETQYF

length: 13
V: TRBV6-6
J: TRBJ2-7
CDR3: CASSRPGGLGQYF

length: 14
V: TRBV7-2
J: TRBJ1-5
CDR3: CASSLGGSGQPQHF

length: 11
V: TRBV27
J: TRBJ2-2
CDR3: CASSFAGELFF

length: 12
V: TRBV20-1
J: TRBJ2-3
CDR3: CSASNSGDTQYF

length: 14
V: TRBV7-9
J: TRBJ1-2
CDR3: CASSLVGRYYGYTF

length: 11
V: TRBV12-3/TRBV12-4
J: TRBJ2-5
CDR3: CASGRAQTQYF

length: 14
V: TRBV11-2
J: TRBJ2-5
CDR3: CASRMGQEFETQYF

length: 14
V: TRBV29-1
J: TRBJ2-1
CDR3: CSSRLAPTVHEQFF

length: 17
V: TRBV6-1
J: TRBJ2-1
CDR3: CASSERWASGFPREQFF

length: 13
V: TRBV3-1
J: TRBJ2-3
CDR3: CASSQAGADTQYF

length: 13
V: TRBV27
J: TRBJ1-2
CDR3: CASSPGTGAGYTF

length: 16
V: TRBV7-9
J: TRBJ2-3
CDR3: CASSLYGRESTDTQYF

length: 18
V: TRBV3-2
J: TRBJ2-1
CDR3: CASSQGLAGATIYNEQFF

length: 15
V: TRBV5-1
J: TRBJ2-1
CDR3: CASSLGDRTYNEQFF

length: 14
V: TRBV5-1
J: TRBJ2-7
CDR3: CASRERGSSYEQYF

length: 16
V: TRBV12-5
J: TRBJ2-3
CDR3: CASGLALLRHTDTQYF

length: 14
V: TRBV4-2
J: TRBJ1-1
CDR3: CASSQVAGNTEAFF

length: 15
V: TRBV6-2/TRBV6-3
J: TRBJ1-1
CDR3: CASSYLQAGRTEAFF

length: 15
V: TRBV5-1
J: TRBJ2-2
CDR3: CASSLSGANTGELFF

length: 14
V: TRBV5-1
J: TRBJ2-3
CDR3: CASSWPGYTDTQYF

length: 17
V: TRBV4-2
J: TRBJ2-1
CDR3: CASSQATIAGGLDEQFF

length: 13
V: TRBV7-2
J: TRBJ1-2
CDR3: CASSADRQYGYTF

length: 13
V: TRBV20-1
J: TRBJ2-7
CDR3: CSAIGDRGLEQYF

length: 14
V: TRBV19
J: TRBJ2-7
CDR3: CASTPRRGPYEQYF

length: 14
V: TRBV7-2
J: TRBJ2-3
CDR3: CASSLRTGTDTQYF

length: 12
V: TRBV12-3/TRBV12-4
J: TRBJ2-3
CDR3: CASSSRRRTQYF

length: 14
V: TRBV27
J: TRBJ1-1
CDR3: CASSLGLGYTEAFF

length: 16
V: TRBV11-2
J: TRBJ2-7
CDR3: CASSLDRSGGTYEQYF

length: 16
V: TRBV15
J: TRBJ2-6
CDR3: CATSRETGAGANVLTF

length: 15
V: TRBV7-9
J: TRBJ2-5
CDR3: CASSATLTVQETQYF

length: 14
V: TRBV18
J: TRBJ1-1
CDR3: CASSPQSGADEAFF

length: 15
V: TRBV19
J: TRBJ1-2
CDR3: CASMEFLLGSYGYTF

length: 14
V: TRBV12-3/TRBV12-4
J: TRBJ1-1
CDR3: CASRPGQGPTEAFF

length: 14
V: TRBV20-1
J: TRBJ1-1
CDR3: CSARDGGAIPKAFF

length: 15
V: TRBV4-3
J: TRBJ2-3
CDR3: CASTDSGRPADTQYF

length: 14
V: TRBV7-9
J: TRBJ2-2
CDR3: CASSLITGRGELFF

length: 15
V: TRBV20-1
J: TRBJ2-7
CDR3: CSARGPLAVSYEQYF

length: 13
V: TRBV28
J: TRBJ2-7
CDR3: CASSLPYYYEQYF

length: 12
V: TRBV2
J: TRBJ2-7
CDR3: CASVGQIYEQYF

length: 13
V: TRBV20-1
J: TRBJ1-1
CDR3: CSARPIRDTEAFF

length: 14
V: TRBV7-9
J: TRBJ2-7
CDR3: CASSWLRSSYEQYF

length: 11
V: TRBV2
J: TRBJ2-3
CDR3: CASNQGDTQYF

length: 15
V: TRBV10-1
J: TRBJ2-1
CDR3: CASSADLGIPLGQFF

length: 15
V: TRBV5-6
J: TRBJ2-7
CDR3: CASSSLAGGTYEQYF

length: 10
V: TRBV29-1
J: TRBJ1-2
CDR3: CSVPGYGYTF

length: 13
V: TRBV20-1
J: TRBJ2-7
CDR3: CSATSEIEYEQYF